This TCR beta chain was profiled in a study of shared clonotypes between healthy human individuals. CD4+ cells underwent separation, giving CD45RA+ naive and CD45RA-negative memory subsets. Overall study findings and caveats: Shared across a handful of donors were roughly 4.7% of the naive CD4 clonotypes. Among donors, clonotype sharing was expected to be affected by sequencing depth.

As regards this clone: The antigen is unknown.

This CDR3 is 15 amino acids long. Per germline, CDR1 SGHAT and CDR2 FQDESV (reference sequence). The V gene lost 5 bases and the J gene lost 1 base, with 14 bases spanning the gap. Authors' analysis steps: ImmunoSEQ only sent back junction sequences with no quality scores, so filtering was done differently. The table came from immunoSEQ multiplex PCR; TCRdb's copy has only in-frame clones and leaves some out. That table gives V, J and clone size, and the DNA gave D and trimming. This table has under 600,000 clones, roughly 97% appearing once. This sequence originates from a woman in her twenties or thirties in good health. The sample comprised naive CD4+ T cells sorted from blood. Subset given: CD45RA+ positively selected. This chain uses TRBV11-1 with TRBJ1-1, with D possibly matching TRBD1 (6 bases). DNA for the CDR3: TGTGCCAGCAGCAGATTGCCGACAGGGAACACTGAAGCTTTCTTT. Residues: CASSRLPTGNTEAFF. Looking up the rest from reference TRBV11-1 and TRBJ1-1 gives the full variable domain: EAEVAQSPRYKITEKSQAVAFWCDPISGHATLYWYRQILGQGPELLVQFQDESVVDDSQLPKDRFSAERLKGVDSTLKIQPAELGDSAMYLCASSRLPTGNTEAFFGQGTRLTVV.